This T cell receptor (beta chain) appears in the sequencing data of a study of shared clonotypes between healthy human individuals. Overall study context: Samples came from a couple of female and three male donors aged 18 to 49.

Study-wide results and caveats: Sampling included only blood; tissue repertoires likely differ.

As concerns this clone: Its antigen is not known.

Original processing methods: Filtering differed since immunoSEQ provided only junctions, with no quality scores. Method: immunoSEQ multiplex PCR; TCRdb's copy keeps in-frame clones and lacks some. V, J and clone size are taken as reported in that table, and D and trimming were inferred from the DNA itself. Of about 2.3 million clones detected, less than 95% appear once; the ten largest clones hold around 0.4%. V gave up 3 bases and J gave up 3 bases; unmatched junction bases: 8. The CDR3 runs to 16 residues. Germline CDR1 MNHEY, CDR2 SMNVEV (reference sequence). Material: naive CD4+ T cells from PBMCs. Subset in this sample: CD45RA+ positively selected. The chain recombines TRBV27 with TRBJ2-7; 10 nucleotides line up with TRBD2. This receptor was obtained from a man younger than 35 in good health. Some clones in this sample may be carry-over from other donors' samples. The CDR3 loop reads CASSLSGLAENYEQYF. CDR3 bases: TGTGCCAGCAGTTTGTCAGGACTAGCGGAGAACTACGAGCAGTACTTC.